What follows describes a single TCR beta chain. The CDR3 has 14 amino acids. V dropped 5 bases and J dropped 5 bases, with 15 bases sitting between them. Germline V gives CDR1 MNHEY, CDR2 SVGAGI. The PCR was carried out with 60 Vbeta primers and 13 Jbeta primers. Clones were read by immunoSEQ multiplex PCR, and TCRdb kept only the in-frame ones, dropping some. Its clone listing holds about 20,000 clones. The source of the sample is a study of cytomegalovirus exposure and HLA in healthy donors. V and J are TRBV6-5 and TRBJ2-5; TRBD2 is a possible D gene (7 bases). This clonotype originated in a man in his 60s in good health and CMV-seropositive. The material sequenced was PBMCs. CDR3: CASSGGGGRETQYF. The DNA of the CDR3 is TGTGCCAGCAGTGGGGGAGGGGGGAGGGAGACCCAGTACTTC.